The next 23 T cell receptor beta chains were all read from a single sample in a study of neoadjuvant anti-PD-1 for oral cavity cancer. Time point in this sample: after neoadjuvant nivolumab, at surgical resection. Using immunoSEQ multiplex PCR, the repertoire was profiled, and TCRdb retains in-frame clones only, with some absent. Of some 8,200 clones listed, 70% are singletons. Sequencing used PBMCs, obtained after nivolumab (anti-PD-1) treatment. These receptors all come from a person between 40 and 80 years old with oral cavity squamous cell carcinoma.

The chain carries TRBV30 and TRBJ2-3; no definite D call. V dropped 0 bases and J dropped 4 bases, with 14 bases sitting between them. Germline V gives CDR1 GTSNPN, CDR2 SVGIG (reference sequence). The CDR3 runs 15 residues. Written as DNA, the CDR3 is TGTGCCTGGAGTGTGAGGCTTCGTGGGGCAGATACGCAGTATTTT. Translation gives CAWSVRLRGADTQYF.

The rearrangement uses TRBV4-1 and TRBJ2-7; 7 bases map to TRBD2. Trimming cost V 0 bases and J 6 bases; bases outside gene matches: 8. Germline V gene data show CDR1 as MGHRA and CDR2 as YSYEKL. The CDR3 extends over 15 amino acids. The CDR3 coding sequence is TGCGCCAGCAGCCAAGAGGGGGGGACCGTTTCCGAGCAGTACTTC. It translates to CASSQEGGTVSEQYF.

V and J are TRBV9 and TRBJ2-6; 8 bases fit TRBD1. Germline V gene data show CDR1 as SGDLS and CDR2 as YYNGEE. V shed 2 bases, J shed 3 bases, and the junction held 7 bases outside the gene matches. The CDR3 spans 17 residues. CDR3 amino acids: CASSVTQGAGGANVLTF. The CDR3 DNA reads TGTGCCAGCAGCGTGACCCAGGGGGCGGGTGGGGCCAACGTCCTGACTTTC.

This clone was seen more than once but under ten times. The chain employs TRBV27 and TRBJ2-7, with 8 bases that match TRBD1. CDR3 length equals 15 residues. Germline loops: CDR1 MNHEY, CDR2 SMNVEV (reference sequence). Trimming took 4 bases from V and 7 from J; bases not matched to a gene: 12. The CDR3 reads CASSSFGDRRREQYF. As DNA, the CDR3 is TGTGCCAGCAGTTCCTTTGGGGACAGGCGACGGGAGCAGTACTTC.

The gene calls are TRBV29-1 and TRBJ2-1; perhaps TRBD1 as D (6 bases). The CDR3 loop spans 12 amino acids. The ends were cut back, 3 bases at V and 3 bases at J, with 6 bases in the middle. CDR1 is SQVTM and CDR2 is ANQGSEA in the germline V gene. The CDR3 coding sequence is TGCAGCGTTGACAGGGGCTACAATGAGCAGTTCTTC. This translates into CSVDRGYNEQFF.

This clone was seen a few times. The chain recombines TRBV28 with TRBJ1-2; D is perhaps TRBD1 (5 bases). The germline CDR1 and CDR2 sequences are MDHEN and SYDVKM. There are 12 residues in the CDR3. The V end lost 7 bases, the J end lost 4 bases, and 10 bases lay between the germline ends. In DNA, the CDR3 is TGTGCCAGCAATAGGGACGTCTATGGCTACACCTTC. Translated: CASNRDVYGYTF.

The chain couples TRBV7-2 to TRBJ1-4; D might be TRBD1 (6 bases). Trimming took 5 bases from V and 6 from J, leaving 16 bases between them. CDR3 length: 15 amino acids. Germline assignment: CDR1 SGHTA and CDR2 FQGNSA. CDR3 sequence reads: CASSAVGGEYEKLFF. The CDR3 nucleotides are TGTGCCAGCAGCGCTGTCGGGGGCGAATATGAAAAACTGTTTTTT. Together with reference TRBV7-2 and TRBJ1-4, the CDR3 gives the full variable domain: GAGVSQSPSNKVTEKGKDVELRCDPISGHTALYWYRQSLGQGLEFLIYFQGNSAPDKSGLPSDRFSAERTGGSVSTLTIQRTQQEDSAVYLCASSAVGGEYEKLFFGSGTQLSVL.

The V call is TRBV6-6, the J call TRBJ1-1; TRBD1 matches at 9 bases. The CDR3 sequence is 15 residues long. V lost 11 bases and J lost 3; bases outside the gene matches: 13. Per germline, CDR1 MNHNY and CDR2 SVGAGI (reference sequence). The CDR3 reads CAAQGSQGAHTEAFF. The CDR3 coding sequence is TGTGCCGCACAAGGCTCACAGGGGGCACACACTGAAGCTTTCTTT.

This clone was counted a single time. The chain couples TRBV27 to TRBJ2-3; unclear D gene. The CDR3 loop spans 11 amino acids. V lost 3 bases and J lost 4, with 2 bases in between. The germline V gene has CDR1 MNHEY and CDR2 SMNVEV (reference sequence). This CDR3 reads CASSFADTQYF. For the CDR3, the DNA is TGTGCCAGCAGTTTCGCAGATACGCAGTATTTT.

The chain joins TRBV15 to TRBJ1-2, with TRBD1 as a possible D gene (5 bases). V gave up 6 bases and J gave up 8 bases, with 13 bases separating them. The CDR3 runs to 12 residues. Germline V lookup: CDR1 LNHNV, CDR2 YYDKDF (reference sequence). The CDR3 coding sequence is TGTGCCACCAGGACAGCGGGAGACGGCTACACCTTC. It yields the protein CATRTAGDGYTF.

The chain carries TRBV4-3 and TRBJ2-5; TRBD2 aligns across 7 bases. CDR3 length: 16 amino acids. Germline values: CDR1 LGHNA, CDR2 YSLEER. V lost 4 bases and J lost 5; bases outside the gene matches: 13. CDR3 DNA sequence: TGCGCCAGCAGCCCTACCCCGGGGAGGGGAGGGGAGACCCAGTACTTC. Encoded protein: CASSPTPGRGGETQYF.

This clone was seen a handful of times. The chain carries TRBV4-3 and TRBJ1-2; D unresolved. The CDR3 has 14 residues. Germline CDR1 reads LGHNA; CDR2 reads YSLEER. The ends were cut back, 0 bases at V and 9 bases at J, with 14 bases in the middle. The CDR3: CASSQDQRLQRYTF. As DNA, the CDR3 is TGCGCCAGCAGCCAAGATCAAAGACTGCAGCGCTACACCTTC.

This rearrangement joins TRBV10-1 to TRBJ1-2; D not certain. Per germline, CDR1 WNHNN and CDR2 SYGVQD (reference sequence). The V end was cut by 3 bases, the J end by 8 bases, with 7 bases between. This CDR3 is built from 11 residues. The CDR3 is CASSDEKGYTF. For the CDR3, the DNA is TGCGCCAGCAGTGATGAAAAAGGCTACACCTTC.

V is TRBV4-2 and J is TRBJ1-4; perhaps TRBD1 as D (6 bases). The germline CDR1 and CDR2 sequences are LGHNA and YNFKEQ. V was trimmed by 3 bases and J by 6 bases, leaving 17 bases between them. The CDR3 is made up of 16 amino acids. CDR3 DNA sequence: TGTGCCAGCAGCCAGGGGGGAAACGGGGGCCATGAAAAACTGTTTTTT. This codes for CASSQGGNGGHEKLFF.

This clone showed up just a few times. V is TRBV19 and J is TRBJ1-5, with D maybe TRBD1 (5 bases). The CDR3 covers 17 residues. The germline V gene has CDR1 LNHDA and CDR2 SQIVND (reference sequence). With 5 bases removed from V and 1 base from J, the gap between germline ends came to 18 bases. The CDR3 DNA reads as TGTGCCAGTAGTCCGAACCGGGACCTCAGAAGCAATCAGCCCCAGCATTTT. This encodes CASSPNRDLRSNQPQHF.

This clone was detected a few times. This chain uses TRBV5-1 with TRBJ1-1; 7 nucleotides match TRBD1. The CDR3 is 15 residues long. The J segment lost 1 base and the V segment lost 4 bases, leaving 7 bases of the junction unmatched. Germline-derived CDR1 and CDR2 are SGHRS and YFSETQ. The CDR3 sequence: CASSPSTGRNTEAFF. The CDR3 DNA is TGCGCCAGCAGCCCCTCGACAGGGAGGAACACTGAAGCTTTCTTT.

In this sample, this clone turned up a few times. This chain links TRBV27 with TRBJ1-2, with 8 bases aligning to TRBD1. Losses at the gene ends were 6 bases for V and 8 bases for J; bases not matched to a gene: 11. This CDR3 has 14 residues. Germline V gives CDR1 MNHEY, CDR2 SMNVEV (reference sequence). This chain's CDR3 is CASSSFWTGKGYTF. The CDR3 region has the DNA TGTGCCAGCAGCTCATTTTGGACAGGGAAGGGCTACACCTTC.

The V and J genes are TRBV7-9 and TRBJ1-1; a possible D gene is TRBD1 (6 bases). CDR3 size: 16 residues. V lost 5 bases, J lost 3 bases, and 19 bases lay in between. The V gene's germline CDR1 is SEHNR and CDR2 FQNEAQ (reference sequence). The CDR3 DNA reads TGTGCCAGCAGCCACAGGACGGGGGCGATGGACACTGAAGCTTTCTTT. This translates into CASSHRTGAMDTEAFF.

The V and J genes are TRBV9 and TRBJ2-3; TRBD2 aligns across 8 bases. Germline CDR1 and CDR2: SGDLS and YYNGEE. The CDR3 contains 17 residues. V shed 2 bases, J shed 2 bases, and the junction held 10 bases outside the gene matches. The CDR3 DNA sequence: TGTGCCAGCAGCGTGGGCACCATAGCGGGGTTCACAGATACGCAGTATTTT. Translation gives CASSVGTIAGFTDTQYF.

This chain links TRBV27 with TRBJ1-2; TRBD1 matches 9 bases. The length of the CDR3 is 15 residues. Per germline, CDR1 MNHEY and CDR2 SMNVEV (reference sequence). V dropped 0 bases and J dropped 6; count of bases not matched to a gene: 5. CDR3 sequence (DNA): TGTGCCAGCAGTTTATCCTGGACAGGGGTGAATGGCTACACCTTC. It encodes CASSLSWTGVNGYTF.

The chain is built from TRBV29-1 and TRBJ2-3, with D maybe TRBD1 (6 bases). Germline CDR1 SQVTM, CDR2 ANQGSEA. CDR3 length equals 14 residues. Trimming shortened V by 5 bases and J by 2 bases, and 14 bases separated the two germline ends. CDR3 loop: CSVLRGFDTDTQYF. For the CDR3, the DNA is TGCAGCGTTTTAAGGGGGTTTGACACAGATACGCAGTATTTT.

This sequence joins TRBV5-1 and TRBJ2-3, with D tentatively TRBD1 (6 bases). The V and J ends lost 0 bases and 2 bases respectively, with 13 bases between them. This CDR3 region has 16 residues. Germline CDR1 is SGHRS and CDR2 is YFSETQ. The CDR3: CASSLGQVFYTDTQYF. Written as DNA, the CDR3 is TGCGCCAGCAGCTTGGGACAGGTTTTTTACACAGATACGCAGTATTTT.

The chain couples TRBV7-2 to TRBJ2-2; D unclear. Trimming removed 2 bases at V and 0 bases at J, with 1 base between. The CDR3 loop spans 13 amino acids. Germline CDR1 reads SGHTA; CDR2 reads FQGNSA. The CDR3 coding sequence is TGTGCCAGCAGCTTATCGAACACCGGGGAGCTGTTTTTT. This sequence encodes CASSLSNTGELFF. The variable domain in full, with the rest retrieved from reference TRBV7-2 and TRBJ2-2, is GAGVSQSPSNKVTEKGKDVELRCDPISGHTALYWYRQSLGQGLEFLIYFQGNSAPDKSGLPSDRFSAERTGGSVSTLTIQRTQQEDSAVYLCASSLSNTGELFFGEGSRLTVL.